This is a list of T cell receptor beta chains from one sample in a study of T cells in Graves' hyperthyroidism and ophthalmopathy. TCRdb redid the calling of the multiplex PCR reads with MiXCR, one entry per CDR3 protein. Counted here are 200,000 to 250,000 distinct CDR3 sequences, approximately 16% occurring once; the ten biggest clones make up just under 45%. Specimen: blood. These receptors were collected from a middle-aged man with Graves' hyperthyroidism. Both conserved end residues are trimmed from each CDR3. Each record gives: J gene, V gene, CDR3 length, CDR3 protein.

TRBJ2-7 | TRBV7-3 | 11 | ASSRLAGGEQY
TRBJ2-5 | TRBV13 | 14 | ASSLAGGWLQETQY
TRBJ2-1 | TRBV28 | 13 | ASSSAVLQADEQF
TRBJ2-1 | TRBV14 | 12 | ASSRLRKENEQF
TRBJ1-1 | TRBV6-1 | 11 | ASSFSPDTEAF
TRBJ2-5 | TRBV20-1 | 13 | SAEAAEGGQETQY
TRBJ2-3 | TRBV6-5 | 11 | ASSYTGADTQY
TRBJ2-7 | TRBV2 | 12 | ASSAGTGSHEQY
TRBJ2-2 | TRBV18 | 14 | ASSQNSGQNTGELF
TRBJ1-4 | TRBV28 | 13 | ASSSGQGSNEKLF
TRBJ1-2 | TRBV3-1 | 14 | ASSPSGTRNNYGYT
TRBJ2-7 | TRBV28 | 11 | ATQGTGVEVQY
TRBJ2-7 | TRBV11-3 | 10 | ASSRGDDEQY
TRBJ1-2 | TRBV20-1 | 10 | RVGVRNYGYT
TRBJ2-3 | TRBV7-8 | 16 | ASSLGTSGGGGTDTQY
TRBJ2-1 | TRBV20-1 | 13 | SAQKRWDDYNEQF